This is a list of T cell receptor beta chains from one sample in a study of CD4 T cells in relation to SARS-CoV-2 and coronaviruses. The data were produced by immunoSEQ multiplex PCR, yet TCRdb's version contains in-frame clones alone and is incomplete. The data show 9,000 to 13,000 clones, 85% to 90% seen once. The sample consisted of naive CD4+ T cells from PBMCs. The source of these receptors is an adult with COVID-19. Both conserved end residues are part of each CDR3. D genes are given only for firm matches. Not every row has a clone size; where given, it reads once, few, many or a size class.

few TRBJ1-3 TRBV7-9 - TGTGCCAGCAGCTTGATGACAGTTACTGGAAACACCATATATTTT CASSLMTVTGNTIYF
- TRBJ1-1 TRBV5-4 - TGTGCCAGCAGCTCCCAAGACGGGATTCACACTGAAGCTTTCTTT CASSSQDGIHTEAFF
- TRBJ1-4 TRBV4-2 TRBD1 TGTGCCAGCAGCCCCGCAGGGACAGGAGTTGCAACTAATGAAAAACTGTTTTTT CASSPAGTGVATNEKLFF
- TRBJ2-3 TRBV11-2 TRBD2 TGTGCCAGCACCAACGGGGGGGCGGCAGATACGCAGTATTTT CASTNGGAADTQYF
once TRBJ1-6 TRBV5-4 - TGTGCCAGCAGCCGCCGGGGTGATTCACCCCTCCACTTT CASSRRGDSPLHF
- TRBJ1-1 TRBV7-8 - TGTGCCAGCAGCTTAGTTGAGGTTGTGAGATCTGAAGCTTTCTTT CASSLVEVVRSEAFF
once TRBJ2-1 TRBV27 - TGTGCCAGCAGTCCCCAGGACAGTTACAATGAGCAGTTCTTC CASSPQDSYNEQFF
- TRBJ2-2 TRBV7-3 - TGTGCCAGCAGCTTACTCGGGACCACGGTCGATACCGGGGAGCTGTTTTTT CASSLLGTTVDTGELFF
- TRBJ1-5 TRBV2 - TGTGCCAGCAGTGAGGGTGGGGCCAGCAATCAGCCCCAGCATTTT CASSEGGASNQPQHF
- TRBJ1-3 TRBV27 - TGTGCCAGCAGTTCCCCGTCCCAGGGCGGGCGGGGAAACACCATATATTTT CASSSPSQGGRGNTIYF
once TRBJ2-2 TRBV5-4 TRBD2 TGTGCCAGCAGCTCCCTGACTAGCAAGGCCGGGGAGCTGTTTTTT CASSSLTSKAGELFF
once TRBJ2-7 TRBV5-1 TRBD2 TGCGCCAGCAGCATCACGACTAGCGGGGAGATGAAGTACTTC CASSITTSGEMKYF
- TRBJ1-5 TRBV28 TRBD1 TGTGCCAGCAGTACTCCCGGGACAGGGAACAATCAGCCCCAGCATTTT CASSTPGTGNNQPQHF
few TRBJ2-7 TRBV7-8 - TGTGCCAGCAGAGCGAGGGGATCCTACGAGCAGTACTTC CASRARGSYEQYF
- TRBJ2-3 TRBV5-1 TRBD2 TGCGCCAGCAGCTTGGGGACTAGCGGCACAGATACGCAGTATTTT CASSLGTSGTDTQYF
once TRBJ1-4 TRBV6-5 - TGTGCCAGCAGCGACGGTGGGAGGGGTAATGAAAAACTGTTTTTT CASSDGGRGNEKLFF
- TRBJ1-6 TRBV27 TRBD1 TGTGCCAGCAGACGGCAGGGGGACTCACCCCTCCACTTT CASRRQGDSPLHF
- TRBJ1-5 TRBV2 TRBD1 TGTGCCAGCAGTACCGAACAGGGGAGCAATCAGCCCCAGCATTTT CASSTEQGSNQPQHF
- TRBJ2-1 TRBV7-9 TRBD2 TGTGCCAGCAGCTTAGCGCAGCTAGCGGGGGTCTTC CASSLAQLAGVF
- TRBJ2-7 TRBV19 - TGTGCCAGTAGTATATCTGGCGGACCCTCCTACGAGCAGTACTTC CASSISGGPSYEQYF
few TRBJ1-5 TRBV25-1 - TGTGCCAGCCGACAGGGCAATCAGCCCCAGCATTTT CASRQGNQPQHF
- TRBJ2-5 TRBV29-1 TRBD1 TGCAGCGTAGCAGGGGGAGAGACCCAGTACTTC CSVAGGETQYF